This T cell receptor (beta chain) derives from a study of blood T cell repertoires in COVID-19. The wider study: Italy, Spain and the United States were the sources of the convalescent and acute COVID-19 samples. T cells, B-cell-depleted T cells, or PBMCs supplied cDNA or gDNA.

Germline values: CDR1 LNHDA, CDR2 SQIVND (reference sequence). This CDR3 is 18 amino acids long. J gave up 5 bases and V 6 bases, and 15 bases lay outside the gene matches. Per the study methods: Reference gene primer amplification yielded estimated nucleated cell counts. TCRdb's table, derived via immunoSEQ multiplex PCR, lists solely in-frame clones and lacks some. The V and J calls and clone size come from that table; D and trimming were worked out from the DNA. The sample records 19,000 or so clones, 75% to 85% being singletons. Sequencing input: peripheral blood. The chain is built from TRBV19 and TRBJ1-5; 11 nucleotides align to TRBD1. This TCR came from a man older than 75 with acute or convalescent COVID-19. CDR3 loop: CASSRYGTGGLNDQPQHF. CDR3 nucleotides: TGTGCCAGTAGCAGATACGGGACAGGGGGTTTGAATGATCAGCCCCAGCATTTT. Supplemented by reference TRBV19 and TRBJ1-5, the full variable domain reads DGGITQSPKYLFRKEGQNVTLSCEQNLNHDAMYWYRQDPGQGLRLIYYSQIVNDFQKGDIAEGYSVSREKKESFPLTVTSAQKNPTAFYLCASSRYGTGGLNDQPQHFGDGTRLSIL.